This TCR beta chain was recorded in a study of T cell repertoires in cytomegalovirus infection. This clonotype was found many times. The antigen remains unidentified. The CDR3 totals 14 residues. Losses at the gene ends were 0 bases for V and 4 bases for J; bases not matched to a gene: 1. The germline V gene has CDR1 LGHNT and CDR2 FRNRAP. Study outcomes and limitations: In two of eight donors, the top clonotype was HLA-C-restricted CMV-specific. Carriers of CMV and the relevant HLA type were discriminated by public TCR beta frequency.

TCRdb reanalysed the reads using MiXCR and keeps one entry per CDR3 protein. The sample lists around 450,000 distinct CDR3 sequences, 11% occurring once. V is TRBV12-5 and J is TRBJ2-5; TRBD1 matches 8 bases. The TCR originated in a human donor in good health (CMV status not recorded). Some clones in this sample may be carry-over from other donors' samples. Sample: PBMCs. The CDR3 sequence is CASGLVTGVETQYF. The CDR3, as DNA: TGTGCTAGTGGTTTGGTGACAGGGGTAGAGACCCAGTACTTC.